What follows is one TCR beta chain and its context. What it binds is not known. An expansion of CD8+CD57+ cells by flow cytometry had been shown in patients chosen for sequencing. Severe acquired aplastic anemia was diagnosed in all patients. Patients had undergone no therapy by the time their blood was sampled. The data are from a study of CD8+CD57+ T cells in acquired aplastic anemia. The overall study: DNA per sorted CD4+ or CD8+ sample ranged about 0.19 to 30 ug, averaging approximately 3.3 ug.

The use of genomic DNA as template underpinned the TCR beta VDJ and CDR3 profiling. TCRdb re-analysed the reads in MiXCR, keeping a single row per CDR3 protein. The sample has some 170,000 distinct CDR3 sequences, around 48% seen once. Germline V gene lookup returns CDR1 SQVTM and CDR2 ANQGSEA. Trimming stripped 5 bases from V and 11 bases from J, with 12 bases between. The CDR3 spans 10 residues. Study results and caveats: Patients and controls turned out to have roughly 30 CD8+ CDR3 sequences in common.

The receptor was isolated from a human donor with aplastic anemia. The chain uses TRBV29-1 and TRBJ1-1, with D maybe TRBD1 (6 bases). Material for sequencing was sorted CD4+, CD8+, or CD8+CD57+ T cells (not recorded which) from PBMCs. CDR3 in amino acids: CSVLRGEAFF. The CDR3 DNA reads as TGCAGCGTTCTCAGGGGTGAGGCTTTCTTT.